This is a list of T cell receptor beta chains from one sample in a study of shared clonotypes between healthy human individuals. Libraries were prepared by immunoSEQ multiplex PCR; TCRdb keeps only in-frame clonotypes and omits some of them. The sample records fewer than 400,000 clones, around two thirds being singletons. Sequenced: memory CD4+ T cells sorted from blood. The receptors were gathered from a man under 40 in good health. Both conserved end residues are part of each CDR3. A D gene is named only where the DNA matches it firmly. The size of a clone is reported for some rows only, either as once, few or many, or as a class for expanded clones.

J gene | D gene | CDR3 length | clone size | V gene | CDR3 protein | CDR3 DNA
TRBJ1-3 | NA | 14 | NA | TRBV15 | CATSNEEPGNTIYF | TGTGCCACCAGCAATGAGGAGCCTGGAAACACCATATATTTT
TRBJ2-1 | TRBD2 | 16 | NA | TRBV7-9 | CASSLGGGRALNEQFF | TGTGCCAGCAGCTTAGGGGGCGGGAGGGCCCTCAATGAGCAGTTCTTC
TRBJ1-1 | NA | 13 | NA | TRBV7-2 | CASSIGGYTEAFF | TGTGCCAGCAGTATTGGCGGATACACTGAAGCTTTCTTT
TRBJ2-3 | TRBD2 | 16 | NA | TRBV4-3 | CASSQVAGGDTDTQYF | TGCGCCAGCAGCCAAGTAGCGGGAGGGGACACAGATACGCAGTATTTT
TRBJ1-6 | NA | 14 | NA | TRBV10-3 | CAISGQQYNSPLHF | TGTGCCATCAGCGGACAGCAGTATAATTCACCCCTCCACTTT
TRBJ2-6 | NA | 15 | NA | TRBV6-4 | CASSDSNSGANVLTF | TGTGCCAGCAGTGACTCAAACTCTGGGGCCAACGTCCTGACTTTC
TRBJ2-5 | NA | 12 | NA | TRBV10-2 | CASSQGGETQYF | TGCGCCAGCAGTCAAGGGGGAGAGACCCAGTACTTC
TRBJ2-3 | NA | 13 | NA | TRBV4-1 | CASSQVGPSGQYF | TGCGCCAGCAGCCAAGTGGGACCATCGGGGCAGTATTTT
TRBJ2-5 | TRBD1 | 15 | NA | TRBV6-6 | CASSYQRGQVETQYF | TGTGCCAGCAGTTACCAAAGGGGGCAGGTAGAGACCCAGTACTTC
TRBJ2-7 | NA | 15 | NA | TRBV6-6 | CASRRQQVSSYEQYF | TGTGCCAGCAGACGACAACAAGTGAGCTCCTACGAGCAGTACTTC
TRBJ1-4 | NA | 13 | NA | TRBV27 | CASSLLGQVELFF | TGTGCCAGCAGTTTACTTGGCCAAGTTGAACTGTTTTTT
TRBJ2-2 | NA | 12 | NA | TRBV18 | CASSPRTGELFF | TGTGCCAGCTCACCCCGCACCGGGGAGCTGTTTTTT
TRBJ2-3 | NA | 16 | NA | TRBV5-1 | CASSSNLKSSTDTQYF | TGCGCCAGCAGCTCAAATCTTAAATCTAGCACAGATACGCAGTATTTT
TRBJ1-3 | NA | 13 | NA | TRBV12-5 | CASGSPSGNTIYF | TGTGCTAGTGGTTCCCCATCTGGAAACACCATATATTTT
TRBJ2-3 | NA | 14 | NA | TRBV7-2 | CASSSDSYTDTQYF | TGTGCCAGCAGCTCTGACTCATACACAGATACGCAGTATTTT
TRBJ1-2 | NA | 14 | NA | TRBV4-1 | CASSQGGDNYGYTF | TGCGCCAGCAGCCAAGGGGGAGACAACTATGGCTACACCTTC
TRBJ2-2 | NA | 15 | few | TRBV10-3 | CATSGRSWDTGELFF | TGTGCCACCTCAGGGCGGAGTTGGGACACCGGGGAGCTGTTTTTT
TRBJ2-7 | NA | 17 | NA | TRBV7-9 | CASSLPRVLGLNYEQYF | TGTGCCAGCAGCCTCCCCAGGGTCCTAGGGCTTAACTACGAGCAGTACTTC
TRBJ2-1 | TRBD2 | 16 | few | TRBV4-2 | CASSLEGTSSYNEQFF | TGTGCCAGCAGCTTAGAGGGGACTAGCTCCTACAATGAGCAGTTCTTC
TRBJ2-3 | TRBD1 | 14 | NA | TRBV6-5 | CASRAGGSADTQYF | TGTGCCAGCAGGGCAGGGGGTTCCGCAGATACGCAGTATTTT
TRBJ2-5 | NA | 12 | NA | TRBV7-8 | CASSLIGETQYF | TGTGCCAGCAGCTTGATTGGAGAGACCCAGTACTTC
TRBJ1-5 | NA | 14 | NA | TRBV28 | CASSFRVGNQPQHF | TGTGCCAGCAGTTTCAGGGTCGGGAATCAGCCCCAGCATTTT
TRBJ2-7 | TRBD1 | 14 | NA | TRBV5-1 | CASNLQGQGAEQYF | TGCGCCAGCAACCTTCAAGGACAGGGTGCCGAGCAGTACTTC
TRBJ2-1 | TRBD2 | 15 | NA | TRBV5-4 | CASSLNAGGPNEQFF | TGTGCCAGCAGCCTCAACGCGGGAGGGCCCAATGAGCAGTTCTTC
TRBJ2-3 | NA | 11 | NA | TRBV19 | CASSILDTQYF | TGTGCCAGTAGTATACTAGATACGCAGTATTTT
TRBJ2-7 | TRBD2 | 22 | few | TRBV4-2 | CASSPVLKWLAGPPGCSYEQYF | TGTGCCAGCAGCCCCGTCCTGAAATGGCTAGCGGGACCGCCAGGCTGCTCCTACGAGCAGTACTTC
TRBJ2-1 | TRBD2 | 15 | NA | TRBV11-3 | CASSLGLAGYNEQFF | TGTGCCAGCAGCTTGGGACTAGCGGGGTACAATGAGCAGTTCTTC
TRBJ2-1 | TRBD1 | 15 | NA | TRBV7-3 | CASSLIRGLVNEQFF | TGTGCCAGCAGCTTAATTAGGGGGCTCGTCAATGAGCAGTTCTTC
TRBJ1-6 | NA | 13 | NA | TRBV18 | CAGHKDRNSPLHF | TGTGCCGGCCATAAGGATCGGAATTCACCCCTCCACTTT
TRBJ2-2 | NA | 14 | NA | TRBV11-1 | CASSFQGKTGELFF | TGTGCCAGCAGCTTTCAAGGAAAGACCGGGGAGCTGTTTTTT
TRBJ2-7 | TRBD1 | 14 | NA | TRBV6-1 | CASSEGGGFYEQYF | TGTGCCAGCAGTGAAGGAGGGGGCTTCTACGAGCAGTACTTC
TRBJ2-7 | TRBD2 | 16 | many | TRBV28 | CASSPYTSGNKYEQYF | TGTGCCAGCAGTCCCTACACTAGCGGGAATAAGTACGAGCAGTACTTC
TRBJ2-2 | TRBD1 | 16 | NA | TRBV5-6 | CASSSYGQANTGELFF | TGTGCCAGCAGCTCATATGGACAGGCGAACACCGGGGAGCTGTTTTTT
TRBJ2-7 | NA | 17 | few | TRBV15 | CATSRGGGRRQSYEQYF | TGTGCCACCAGCAGAGGGGGGGGCCGGAGACAATCCTACGAGCAGTACTTC
TRBJ2-3 | TRBD2 | 18 | once | TRBV18 | CASSPLSLAGGFTDTQYF | TGTGCCAGCTCACCCCTCTCTTTAGCGGGAGGGTTTACAGATACGCAGTATTTT
TRBJ2-1 | NA | 15 | few | TRBV29-1 | CSVEASQGRNNEQFF | TGCAGCGTTGAAGCAAGCCAGGGGAGGAACAATGAGCAGTTCTTC
TRBJ1-3 | TRBD1 | 15 | NA | TRBV14 | CASSLHDRAGNTIYF | TGTGCCAGCAGCCTCCACGACAGGGCTGGAAACACCATATATTTT
TRBJ2-7 | TRBD1 | 15 | NA | TRBV9 | CASSIRGDRIHEQYF | TGTGCCAGCAGCATCAGAGGGGACAGGATTCACGAGCAGTACTTC
TRBJ1-1 | TRBD1 | 14 | NA | TRBV28 | CASSFPGGNPEAFF | TGTGCCAGCAGTTTTCCAGGGGGTAACCCTGAAGCTTTCTTT
TRBJ2-6 | NA | 16 | NA | TRBV9 | CASSARVRAGANVLTF | TGTGCCAGCAGCGCCCGGGTTAGGGCTGGGGCCAACGTCCTGACTTTC
TRBJ1-5 | NA | 12 | few | TRBV27 | CASKGVGQPQHF | TGTGCCAGCAAGGGGGTAGGTCAGCCCCAGCATTTT
TRBJ2-7 | NA | 17 | NA | TRBV27 | CASSSLFDRVGSYEQYF | TGTGCCAGCAGCTCACTGTTCGACAGAGTCGGCTCCTACGAGCAGTACTTC
TRBJ2-1 | TRBD2 | 15 | NA | TRBV5-4 | CASSLTSGRLGEQFF | TGTGCCAGCAGCTTGACTAGCGGGAGGCTGGGTGAGCAGTTCTTC
TRBJ1-1 | NA | 15 | NA | TRBV11-2 | CASSRHRGENTEAFF | TGTGCCAGCAGTCGACATCGGGGGGAGAACACTGAAGCTTTCTTT
TRBJ2-5 | TRBD1 | 15 | NA | TRBV7-6 | CASSRMTGFQETQYF | TGTGCCAGCAGCCGGATGACAGGGTTCCAAGAGACCCAGTACTTC
TRBJ2-7 | TRBD2 | 14 | NA | TRBV6-5 | CASSSSGRVIGQYF | TGTGCCAGCAGTTCGAGCGGGAGAGTCATAGGGCAGTACTTC
TRBJ2-2 | TRBD2 | 19 | NA | TRBV9 | CASSTGRRAGVSNTGELFF | TGTGCCAGCAGTACAGGGCGACGAGCGGGGGTTTCGAACACCGGGGAGCTGTTTTTT
TRBJ1-1 | NA | 15 | NA | TRBV25-1 | CASSEFGGRNTEAFF | TGTGCCAGCAGTGAATTTGGAGGACGAAACACTGAAGCTTTCTTT